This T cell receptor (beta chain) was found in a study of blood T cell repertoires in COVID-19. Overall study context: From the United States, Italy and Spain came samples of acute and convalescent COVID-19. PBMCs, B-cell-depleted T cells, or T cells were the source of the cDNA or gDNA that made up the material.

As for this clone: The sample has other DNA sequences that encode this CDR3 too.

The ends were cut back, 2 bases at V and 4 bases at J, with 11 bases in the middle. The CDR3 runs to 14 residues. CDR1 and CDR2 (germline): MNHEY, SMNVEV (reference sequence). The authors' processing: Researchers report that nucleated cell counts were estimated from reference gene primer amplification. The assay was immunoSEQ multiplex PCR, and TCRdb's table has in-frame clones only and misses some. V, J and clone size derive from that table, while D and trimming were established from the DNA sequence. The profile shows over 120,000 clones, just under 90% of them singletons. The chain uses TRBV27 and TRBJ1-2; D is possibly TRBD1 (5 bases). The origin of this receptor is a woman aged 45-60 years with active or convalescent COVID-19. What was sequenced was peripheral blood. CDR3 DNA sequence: TGTGCCAGCAGTTTAAGGCAGGGAGGCTATGGCTACACCTTC. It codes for CASSLRQGGYGYTF.